This T cell receptor (beta chain) was found in a study of blood T cell repertoires in COVID-19. Turning to the study itself: Spain, Italy and the United States supplied samples that represented acute and convalescent COVID-19. The cDNA or gDNA used as material had been derived from T cells, B-cell-depleted T cells, or PBMCs.

One Seattle source followed patients from active infection through their disease course. Germline CDR1 and CDR2: SGHTA and FQGNSA. The CDR3 consists of 13 residues. V shed 3 bases, J shed 7 bases, and the junction held 5 bases outside the gene matches. How the authors handled the data: For nucleated cells, counts were estimated from reference gene primer amplification. Only in-frame clones appear in the TCRdb table, and some are missing; sequencing was by immunoSEQ multiplex PCR. For V, J and clone size, that table is used; D and trimming come from the DNA. Among some 520,000 clones, roughly 87% were seen once, and the ten largest hold approximately 0.9%.

The sample was peripheral blood. This receptor was taken from a man aged 18 to 30 with COVID-19, enrolled during active disease. J is TRBJ1-1 and V is TRBV7-2; 7 bases line up with TRBD1. The CDR3 sequence is CASSFGTVNEAFF. The CDR3, as DNA: TGTGCCAGCAGCTTCGGGACAGTAAATGAAGCTTTCTTT. Together with reference TRBV7-2 and TRBJ1-1, the CDR3 gives the full variable domain: GAGVSQSPSNKVTEKGKDVELRCDPISGHTALYWYRQSLGQGLEFLIYFQGNSAPDKSGLPSDRFSAERTGGSVSTLTIQRTQQEDSAVYLCASSFGTVNEAFFGQGTRLTVV.